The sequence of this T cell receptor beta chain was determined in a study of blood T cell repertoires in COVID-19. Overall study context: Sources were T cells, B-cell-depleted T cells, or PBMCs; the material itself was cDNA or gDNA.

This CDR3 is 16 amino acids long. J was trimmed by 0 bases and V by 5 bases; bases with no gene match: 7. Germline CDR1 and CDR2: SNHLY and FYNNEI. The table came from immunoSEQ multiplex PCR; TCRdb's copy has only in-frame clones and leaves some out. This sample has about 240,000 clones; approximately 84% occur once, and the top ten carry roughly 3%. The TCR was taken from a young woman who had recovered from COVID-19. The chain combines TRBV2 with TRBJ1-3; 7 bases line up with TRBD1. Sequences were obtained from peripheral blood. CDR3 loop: CASSMDRSTSGNTIYF. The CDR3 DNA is TGTGCCAGCAGTATGGACAGGTCGACCTCTGGAAACACCATATATTTT.